Listed below are T cell receptor beta chains from one sample, sequenced in a study of T cell responses to AZD1222 COVID-19 vaccine. The method was immunoSEQ multiplex PCR; TCRdb's version includes in-frame clones alone and lacks a portion of them. This table has approximately 110,000 clones, less than 90% appearing once. This specimen consisted of peripheral blood, obtained on day 0 of AZD1222 vaccination. The receptors shown here come from an adult in good health. CDR3s include the opening cysteine and the closing phenylalanine or tryptophan. D genes are given only for firm matches. Clone sizes are given selectively: once, few, many, or a class where the clone is expanded.

TRBV12-5	NA	TRBJ2-3	17	TRBD2	CASALGSGGITTDTQYF	TGTGCTAGCGCCCTTGGTAGCGGGGGGATTACAACAGATACGCAGTATTTT
TRBV12-3/TRBV12-4	NA	TRBJ2-6	13	NA	CASSPSGANVLTF	TGTGCCAGCAGTCCCAGTGGGGCCAACGTCCTGACTTTC
TRBV28	NA	TRBJ1-5	17	NA	CASSFVIMRDSNQPQHF	TGTGCCAGCAGTTTTGTCATTATGCGGGATAGCAATCAGCCCCAGCATTTT
TRBV25-1	once	TRBJ2-2	15	NA	CASSAQGHYTGELFF	TGTGCCAGCAGTGCTCAGGGCCACTATACCGGGGAGCTGTTTTTT
TRBV7-9	NA	TRBJ2-3	17	TRBD1	CASSDLLTGTVRDTQYF	TGTGCCAGCAGCGACCTATTGACCGGGACAGTCCGGGATACGCAGTATTTT
TRBV12-3/TRBV12-4	NA	TRBJ1-2	11	NA	CASSTFGGYTF	TGTGCCAGCAGTACCTTCGGTGGCTACACCTTC
TRBV15	NA	TRBJ2-7	14	NA	CATSRAGSSYEQYF	TGTGCCACCAGCAGAGCAGGGAGCTCCTACGAGCAGTACTTC
TRBV13	NA	TRBJ2-7	17	NA	CASSLWGATGGSYEQYF	TGTGCCAGCAGCTTATGGGGCGCGACCGGGGGCTCCTACGAGCAGTACTTC
TRBV6-6	NA	TRBJ1-4	14	NA	CAIRLAGAGEKLFF	TGTGCCATCCGCCTCGCGGGGGCGGGGGAAAAACTGTTTTTT
TRBV9	NA	TRBJ1-1	15	NA	CASSPTNRRNTEAFF	TGTGCCAGCAGCCCGACTAACAGGAGGAACACTGAAGCTTTCTTT
TRBV14	few	TRBJ1-6	17	NA	CASSPGTAGSYNSPLHF	TGTGCCAGCAGCCCTGGAACCGCAGGCTCCTATAATTCACCCCTCCACTTT
TRBV27	NA	TRBJ2-3	16	TRBD2	CASSPQGGRATDTQYF	TGTGCCAGCAGCCCTCAGGGCGGGAGGGCCACAGATACGCAGTATTTT
TRBV24-1	once	TRBJ1-6	13	NA	CATRLKTQSPLHF	TGTGCCACGCGCCTGAAGACCCAATCACCCCTCCACTTT
TRBV6-6	NA	TRBJ2-7	11	NA	CASSVGYEQYF	TGTGCCTCATCCGTGGGCTACGAGCAGTACTTC
TRBV2	NA	TRBJ2-7	13	NA	CASKLDKSFEQYF	TGTGCCAGCAAACTGGACAAGTCCTTCGAGCAGTACTTC
TRBV3-1/TRBV3-2	few	TRBJ1-5	13	NA	CASSRSGITPQHF	TGTGCCAGCAGTCGCTCGGGGATTACCCCCCAGCATTTT
TRBV3-1/TRBV3-2	NA	TRBJ1-2	12	NA	CASSLLDYGYTF	TGTGCCAGCAGCCTTTTGGACTATGGCTACACCTTC
TRBV6-5	NA	TRBJ1-5	11	TRBD1	CASSDRDRKGF	TGTGCCAGCAGCGATCGGGACAGAAAAGGGTTT
TRBV7-7	NA	TRBJ2-2	16	TRBD1	CASSARTGGGGGELFF	TGTGCTAGCAGCGCCCGGACAGGGGGCGGTGGCGGGGAGCTGTTTTTT
TRBV5-1	NA	TRBJ2-5	16	TRBD2	CASRVGAGGPQETQYF	TGCGCCAGCAGGGTAGGAGCGGGGGGGCCCCAAGAGACCCAGTACTTC
TRBV2	NA	TRBJ2-7	15	NA	CASSLAKGIFYEQYF	TGTGCCAGCAGTCTAGCGAAGGGCATTTTCTACGAGCAGTACTTC
TRBV27	once	TRBJ1-2	14	NA	CASSNFRANYGYTF	TGTGCCAGCAGTAACTTTAGGGCTAACTATGGCTACACCTTC
TRBV5-1	NA	TRBJ2-3	17	NA	CASSLVVASASTDTQYF	TGCGCCAGCAGCTTGGTAGTAGCGTCCGCTAGCACAGATACGCAGTATTTT
TRBV6-2/TRBV6-3	NA	TRBJ2-5	15	NA	CASSAGVAPWETQYF	TGTGCCAGCAGTGCCGGGGTCGCTCCGTGGGAGACCCAGTACTTC
TRBV5-4	NA	TRBJ2-7	16	NA	CASSLLLAGQGDEQYF	TGTGCCAGCAGCTTGCTGCTAGCGGGACAGGGAGACGAGCAGTACTTC
TRBV29-1	NA	TRBJ1-2	13	TRBD1	CSLQGQGVDGYTF	TGCAGCCTCCAAGGACAGGGGGTAGATGGCTACACCTTC
TRBV15	NA	TRBJ1-4	14	NA	CATSRVGDGKKLFF	TGTGCCACCAGCAGAGTAGGGGACGGGAAAAAACTGTTTTTT
TRBV27	NA	TRBJ2-7	13	NA	CASRPDSRYEQYF	TGTGCCAGCAGGCCCGACAGTCGCTACGAGCAGTACTTC
TRBV5-1	NA	TRBJ2-3	16	NA	CASSLDRSTSTDTQYF	TGCGCCAGCAGCTTGGACAGGAGTACTAGCACAGATACGCAGTATTTT
TRBV27	NA	TRBJ2-7	12	NA	CASSRNRYEQYF	TGTGCCAGCAGTAGGAATCGCTACGAGCAGTACTTC
TRBV24-1	NA	TRBJ1-2	14	NA	CATSEAGTNYGYTF	TGTGCCACCAGTGAGGCCGGGACAAACTATGGCTACACCTTC
TRBV9	NA	TRBJ2-1	15	TRBD1	CASSWGDRGLDEQFF	TGTGCCAGCAGCTGGGGGGACAGGGGGCTGGATGAGCAGTTCTTC
TRBV4-1	NA	TRBJ2-1	16	NA	CASSQVARGAYNEQFF	TGCGCCAGCAGCCAAGTAGCTAGGGGGGCCTACAATGAGCAGTTCTTC
TRBV12-3/TRBV12-4	once	TRBJ2-3	12	NA	CASTRDGNTQYF	TGTGCCAGCACCCGGGACGGCAATACGCAGTATTTT
TRBV7-3	NA	TRBJ2-3	15	TRBD2	CASSLLAASTDTQYF	TGTGCCAGCAGTCTACTAGCGGCTAGCACAGATACGCAGTATTTT
TRBV7-3	NA	TRBJ2-3	14	NA	CASSLGLGTNTQYF	TGTGCCAGCAGCTTAGGCCTCGGGACAAATACGCAGTATTTT
TRBV19	NA	TRBJ2-3	20	NA	CASSAYMRTGTLLDTDTQYF	TGTGCCAGTAGTGCGTATATGCGTACCGGGACATTGCTGGACACAGATACGCAGTATTTT
TRBV5-6	NA	TRBJ2-6	13	NA	CASTRPGANVLTF	TGTGCCAGCACCCGGCCTGGGGCCAACGTCCTGACTTTC
TRBV28	NA	TRBJ1-6	14	NA	CASSLGLSNSPLHF	TGTGCCAGCAGTTTAGGTCTGTCTAATTCACCCCTCCACTTT
TRBV24-1	NA	TRBJ2-2	14	TRBD2	CATSGQRESGELFF	TGTGCCACCAGTGGCCAGCGGGAGAGCGGGGAGCTGTTTTTT
TRBV7-9	NA	TRBJ2-7	14	NA	CASSRRDRTYEQYF	TGTGCCAGCAGCCGGCGGGACAGAACCTACGAGCAGTACTTC
TRBV10-2	NA	TRBJ2-3	13	TRBD2	CASRTSGRYTQYF	TGCGCCAGCCGGACTAGCGGGCGGTATACGCAGTATTTT
TRBV5-8	NA	TRBJ2-7	15	NA	CASSFFSRRIPEQYF	TGTGCCAGCAGCTTTTTCTCTCGTCGGATACCCGAGCAGTACTTC
TRBV7-2	NA	TRBJ2-3	17	NA	CASSLANVGSSTDTQYF	TGTGCCAGCAGCTTAGCAAATGTGGGGTCTAGCACAGATACGCAGTATTTT
TRBV29-1	NA	TRBJ2-3	13	NA	CSVEDRGTDTQYF	TGCAGCGTTGAAGATCGGGGAACAGATACGCAGTATTTT
TRBV7-8	NA	TRBJ1-2	15	NA	CASSFNAGVERGYTF	TGTGCCAGCAGCTTTAACGCAGGAGTGGAACGCGGCTACACCTTC
TRBV6-2/TRBV6-3	NA	TRBJ2-3	16	TRBD1	CASSTPGQGGADTQYF	TGTGCCAGCAGTACGCCAGGACAGGGGGGCGCAGATACGCAGTATTTT
TRBV27	NA	TRBJ2-1	13	NA	CASSSVQRAEQFF	TGTGCCAGCAGTTCAGTTCAGCGGGCTGAGCAGTTCTTC
TRBV9	NA	TRBJ1-5	15	TRBD1	CASSVGGQGGQPQHF	TGTGCCAGCAGCGTAGGAGGACAGGGCGGGCAGCCCCAGCATTTT
TRBV24-1	NA	TRBJ2-1	16	TRBD2	CATSDLTSGVYNEQFF	TGTGCCACCAGTGATTTGACTAGCGGGGTATACAATGAGCAGTTCTTC
TRBV7-9	once	TRBJ1-1	14	NA	CASSQQNLDTEAFF	TGTGCCAGCAGCCAACAGAATTTGGACACTGAAGCTTTCTTT
TRBV19	NA	TRBJ2-5	17	TRBD2	CASSIGSSGGFQETQYF	TGTGCCAGTAGTATAGGCTCTTCGGGGGGGTTCCAAGAGACCCAGTACTTC
TRBV24-1	NA	TRBJ1-4	15	TRBD1	CATSAGTGAYEKLFF	TGTGCCACCAGCGCCGGGACAGGGGCATATGAAAAACTGTTTTTT
TRBV25-1	few	TRBJ2-3	15	TRBD2	CASSGLAGAGDTQYF	TGTGCCAGCAGTGGACTAGCGGGAGCGGGAGATACGCAGTATTTT
TRBV5-1	once	TRBJ2-1	15	TRBD2	CASESRLAGNNEQFF	TGCGCCAGCGAGTCGAGGCTAGCGGGAAACAATGAGCAGTTCTTC
TRBV6-5	NA	TRBJ1-5	13	NA	CASRQLSNQPQHF	TGTGCCAGCAGGCAACTTAGCAATCAGCCCCAGCATTTT
TRBV27	NA	TRBJ2-7	13	TRBD1	CASSTDRVYEQYF	TGTGCCAGCAGTACGGACAGGGTTTACGAGCAGTACTTC